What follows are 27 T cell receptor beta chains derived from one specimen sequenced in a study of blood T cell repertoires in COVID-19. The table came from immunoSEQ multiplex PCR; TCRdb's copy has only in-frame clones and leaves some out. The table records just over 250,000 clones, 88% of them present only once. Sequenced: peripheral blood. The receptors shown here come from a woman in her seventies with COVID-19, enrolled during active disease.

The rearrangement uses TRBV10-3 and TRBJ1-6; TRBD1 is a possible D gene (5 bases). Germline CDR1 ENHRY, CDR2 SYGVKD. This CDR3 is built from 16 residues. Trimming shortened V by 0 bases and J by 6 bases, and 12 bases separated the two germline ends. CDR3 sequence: CAISESYGGGNSPLHF. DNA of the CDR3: TGTGCCATCAGTGAGTCTTACGGGGGAGGTAATTCACCCCTCCACTTT.

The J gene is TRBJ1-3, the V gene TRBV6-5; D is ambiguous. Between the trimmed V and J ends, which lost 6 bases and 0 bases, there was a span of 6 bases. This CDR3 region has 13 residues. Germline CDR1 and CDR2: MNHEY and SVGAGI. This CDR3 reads CASRLNSGNTIYF. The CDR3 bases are TGTGCCAGCAGACTCAACTCTGGAAACACCATATATTTT.

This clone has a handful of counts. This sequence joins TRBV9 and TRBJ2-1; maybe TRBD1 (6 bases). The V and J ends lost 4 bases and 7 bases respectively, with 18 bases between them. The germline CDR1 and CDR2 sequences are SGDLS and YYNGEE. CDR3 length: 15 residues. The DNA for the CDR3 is TGTGCCAGCAGCAACGGGCAGGGGCTATTAAATGAGCAGTTCTTC. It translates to CASSNGQGLLNEQFF.

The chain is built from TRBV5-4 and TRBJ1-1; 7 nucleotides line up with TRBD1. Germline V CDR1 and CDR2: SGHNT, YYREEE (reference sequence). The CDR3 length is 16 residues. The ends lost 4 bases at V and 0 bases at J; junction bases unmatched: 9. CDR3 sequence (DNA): TGTGCCAGCAGCCGAGACCTACAGGGGATGAACACTGAAGCTTTCTTT. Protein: CASSRDLQGMNTEAFF.

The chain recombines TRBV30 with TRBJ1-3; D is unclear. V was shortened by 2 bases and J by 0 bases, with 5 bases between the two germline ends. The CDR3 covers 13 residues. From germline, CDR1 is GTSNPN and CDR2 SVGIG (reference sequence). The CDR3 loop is CAWSTSSGNTIYF. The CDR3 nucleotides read TGTGCCTGGAGTACGAGCTCTGGAAACACCATATATTTT.

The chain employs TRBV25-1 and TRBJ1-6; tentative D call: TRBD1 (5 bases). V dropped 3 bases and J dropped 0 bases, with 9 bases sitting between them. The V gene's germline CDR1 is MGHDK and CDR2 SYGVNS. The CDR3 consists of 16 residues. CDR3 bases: TGTGCCAGCAGTGATGGGGGGAGCTCCTATAATTCACCCCTCCACTTT. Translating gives CASSDGGSSYNSPLHF.

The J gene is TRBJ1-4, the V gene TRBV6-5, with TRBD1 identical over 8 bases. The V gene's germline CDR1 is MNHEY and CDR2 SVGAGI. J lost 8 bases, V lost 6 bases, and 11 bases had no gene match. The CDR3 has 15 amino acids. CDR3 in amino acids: CASSRPVDRVEKLFF. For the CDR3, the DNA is TGTGCCAGCAGCAGACCGGTGGACAGGGTCGAAAAACTGTTTTTT.

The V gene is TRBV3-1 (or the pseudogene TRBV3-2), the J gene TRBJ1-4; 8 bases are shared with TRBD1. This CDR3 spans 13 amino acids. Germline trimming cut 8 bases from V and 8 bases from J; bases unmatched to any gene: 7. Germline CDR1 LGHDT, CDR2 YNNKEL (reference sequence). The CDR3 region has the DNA TGTGCCAGCGCTTCAGGGGGCGGGGAAAAACTGTTTTTT. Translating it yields CASASGGGEKLFF.

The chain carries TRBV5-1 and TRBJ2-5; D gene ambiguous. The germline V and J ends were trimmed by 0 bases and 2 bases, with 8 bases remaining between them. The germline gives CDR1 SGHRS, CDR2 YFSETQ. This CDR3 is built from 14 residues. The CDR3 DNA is TGCGCCAGCAGCTTGGGGCCATTTCAAGAGACCCAGTACTTC. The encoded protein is CASSLGPFQETQYF. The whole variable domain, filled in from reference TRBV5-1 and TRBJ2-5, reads KAGVTQTPRYLIKTRGQQVTLSCSPISGHRSVSWYQQTPGQGLQFLFEYFSETQRNKGNFPGRFSGRQFSNSRSEMNVSTLELGDSALYLCASSLGPFQETQYFGPGTRLLVL.

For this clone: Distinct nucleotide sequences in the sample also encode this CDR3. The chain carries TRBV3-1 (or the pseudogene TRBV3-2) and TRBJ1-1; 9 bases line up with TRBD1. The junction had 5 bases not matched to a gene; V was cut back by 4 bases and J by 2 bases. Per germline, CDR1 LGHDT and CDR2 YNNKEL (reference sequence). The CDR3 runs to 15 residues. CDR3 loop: CASSPYRGLNTEAFF. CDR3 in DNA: TGTGCCAGCAGCCCGTACAGGGGGCTAAACACTGAAGCTTTCTTT.

DNA for the CDR3: TGTGCCAGCGCTACTGAGGCCCATGGAGGGCCCCAGCATTTT. As protein: CASATEAHGGPQHF. The V call is TRBV19, the J call TRBJ1-5; no clear D. The CDR3 loop spans 14 amino acids. Germline V gene sequence: CDR1 LNHDA, CDR2 SQIVND (reference sequence). Trimming took off 9 bases at V and 9 bases at J, with 21 bases between the two ends.

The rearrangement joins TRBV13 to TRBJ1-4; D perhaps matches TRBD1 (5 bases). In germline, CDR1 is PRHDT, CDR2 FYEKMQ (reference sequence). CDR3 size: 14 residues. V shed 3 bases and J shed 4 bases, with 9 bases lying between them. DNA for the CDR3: TGTGCCAGCAGCTTCCGGGGGGGTAATGAAAAACTGTTTTTT. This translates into CASSFRGGNEKLFF.

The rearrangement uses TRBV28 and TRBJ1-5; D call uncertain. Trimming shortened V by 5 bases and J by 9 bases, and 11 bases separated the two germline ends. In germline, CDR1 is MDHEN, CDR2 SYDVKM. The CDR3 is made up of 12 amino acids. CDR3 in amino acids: CASSRNTGPQHF. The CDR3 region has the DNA TGTGCCAGCAGTCGCAATACGGGGCCCCAGCATTTT.

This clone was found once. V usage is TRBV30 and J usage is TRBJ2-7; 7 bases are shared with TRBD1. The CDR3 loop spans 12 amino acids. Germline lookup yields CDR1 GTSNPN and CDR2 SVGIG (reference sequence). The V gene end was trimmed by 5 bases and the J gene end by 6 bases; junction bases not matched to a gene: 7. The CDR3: CAWEKTGVEQYF. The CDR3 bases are TGTGCCTGGGAAAAAACAGGGGTCGAGCAGTACTTC.

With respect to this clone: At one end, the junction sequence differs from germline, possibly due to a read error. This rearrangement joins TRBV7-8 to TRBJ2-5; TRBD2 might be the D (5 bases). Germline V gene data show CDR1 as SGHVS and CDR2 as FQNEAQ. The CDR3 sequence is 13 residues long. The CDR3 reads CASSLAPQETQYF. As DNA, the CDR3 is TGTGCCAGCAGCCTAGCTCCGCAAGAGACCCAGTACTTC.

In DNA form, the CDR3 reads TGTGCCAGCACCGGGACAGGGTATTCTTACGAGCAGTACTTC. It translates to CASTGTGYSYEQYF. V is TRBV3-1 (or the pseudogene TRBV3-2) and J is TRBJ2-7, with TRBD1 identical over 9 bases. The length of the CDR3 is 14 residues. V shed 7 bases and J 4 bases; nucleotides not matched to a gene: 8. Germline lookup yields CDR1 LGHDT and CDR2 YNNKEL (reference sequence).

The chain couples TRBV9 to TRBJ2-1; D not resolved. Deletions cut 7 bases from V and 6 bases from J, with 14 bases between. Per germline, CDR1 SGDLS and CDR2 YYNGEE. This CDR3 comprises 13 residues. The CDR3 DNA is TGTGCCAGCGCTAAGAAGGAGATCAATGAGCAGTTCTTC. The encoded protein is CASAKKEINEQFF.

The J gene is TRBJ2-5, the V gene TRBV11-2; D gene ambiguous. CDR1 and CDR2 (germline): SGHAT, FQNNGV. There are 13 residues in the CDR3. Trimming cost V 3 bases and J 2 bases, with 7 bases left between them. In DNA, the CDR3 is TGTGCCAGCAGCTTTGCGGAACAAGAGACCCAGTACTTC. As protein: CASSFAEQETQYF.

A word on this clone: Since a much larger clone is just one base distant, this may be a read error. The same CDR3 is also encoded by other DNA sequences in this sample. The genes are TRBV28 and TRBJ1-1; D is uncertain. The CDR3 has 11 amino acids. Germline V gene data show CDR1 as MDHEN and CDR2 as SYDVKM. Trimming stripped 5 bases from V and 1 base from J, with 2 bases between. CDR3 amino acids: CASSQNTEAFF. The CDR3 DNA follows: TGTGCCAGCAGTCAGAACACTGAAGCTTTCTTT.

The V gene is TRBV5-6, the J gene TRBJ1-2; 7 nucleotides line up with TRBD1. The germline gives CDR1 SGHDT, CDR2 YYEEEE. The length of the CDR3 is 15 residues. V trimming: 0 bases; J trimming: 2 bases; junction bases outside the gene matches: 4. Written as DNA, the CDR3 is TGTGCCAGCAGCTTGGCCGGGACAGAAAACTATGGCTACACCTTC. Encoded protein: CASSLAGTENYGYTF. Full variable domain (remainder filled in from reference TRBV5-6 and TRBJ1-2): DAGVTQSPTHLIKTRGQQVTLRCSPKSGHDTVSWYQQALGQGPQFIFQYYEEEERQRGNFPDRFSGHQFPNYSSELNVNALLLGDSALYLCASSLAGTENYGYTFGSGTRLTVV.

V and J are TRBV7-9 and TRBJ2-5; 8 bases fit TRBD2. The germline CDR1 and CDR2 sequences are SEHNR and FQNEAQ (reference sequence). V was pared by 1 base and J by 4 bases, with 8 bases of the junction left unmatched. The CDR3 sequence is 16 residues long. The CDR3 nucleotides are TGTGCCAGCAGCTTAGTAACGGGAGGGCGCCTAGAGACCCAGTACTTC. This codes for CASSLVTGGRLETQYF. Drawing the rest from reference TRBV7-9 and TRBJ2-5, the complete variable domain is DTGVSQNPRHKITKRGQNVTFRCDPISEHNRLYWYRQTLGQGPEFLTYFQNEAQLEKSRLLSDRFSAERPKGSFSTLEIQRTEQGDSAMYLCASSLVTGGRLETQYFGPGTRLLVL.

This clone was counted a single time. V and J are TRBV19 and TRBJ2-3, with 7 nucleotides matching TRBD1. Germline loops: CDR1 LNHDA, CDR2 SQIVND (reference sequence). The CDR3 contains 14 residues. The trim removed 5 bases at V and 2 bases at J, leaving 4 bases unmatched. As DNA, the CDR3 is TGTGCCAGTAGTCAGGGGGAACACACAGATACGCAGTATTTT. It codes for CASSQGEHTDTQYF.

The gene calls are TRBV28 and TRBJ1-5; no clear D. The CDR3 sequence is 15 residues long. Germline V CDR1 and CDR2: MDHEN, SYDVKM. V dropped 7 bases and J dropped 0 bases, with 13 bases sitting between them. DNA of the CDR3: TGTGCCAGCATAGGGAGCGTCTATAGCAATCAGCCCCAGCATTTT. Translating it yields CASIGSVYSNQPQHF.

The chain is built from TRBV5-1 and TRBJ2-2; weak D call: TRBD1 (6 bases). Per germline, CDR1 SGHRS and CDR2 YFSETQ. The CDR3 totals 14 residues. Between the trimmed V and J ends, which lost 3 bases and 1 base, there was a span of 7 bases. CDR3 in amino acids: CASSSTGNTGELFF. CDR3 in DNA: TGCGCCAGCAGCTCGACAGGGAACACCGGGGAGCTGTTTTTT.

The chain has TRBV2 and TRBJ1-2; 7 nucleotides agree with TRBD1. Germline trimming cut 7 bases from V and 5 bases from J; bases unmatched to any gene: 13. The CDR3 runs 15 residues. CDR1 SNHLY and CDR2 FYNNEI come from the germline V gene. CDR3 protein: CASKHRDSFTYGYTF. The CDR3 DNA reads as TGTGCCAGCAAACACCGGGACAGCTTCACTTATGGCTACACCTTC. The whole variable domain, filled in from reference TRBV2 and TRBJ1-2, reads EPEVTQTPSHQVTQMGQEVILRCVPISNHLYFYWYRQILGQKVEFLVSFYNNEISEKSEIFDDQFSVERPDGSNFTLKIRSTKLEDSAMYFCASKHRDSFTYGYTFGSGTRLTVV.

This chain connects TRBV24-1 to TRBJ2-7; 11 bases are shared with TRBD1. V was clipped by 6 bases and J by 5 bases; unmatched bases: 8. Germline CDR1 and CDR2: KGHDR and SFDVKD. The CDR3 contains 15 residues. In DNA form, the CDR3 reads TGTGCCACCAGTTCCACCGGACAGGGGGCCCACGAGCAGTACTTC. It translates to CATSSTGQGAHEQYF.

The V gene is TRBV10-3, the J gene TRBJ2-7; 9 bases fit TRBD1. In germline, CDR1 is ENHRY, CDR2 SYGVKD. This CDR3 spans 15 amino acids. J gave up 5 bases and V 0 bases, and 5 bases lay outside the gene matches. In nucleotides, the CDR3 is TGTGCCATCAGTGAGTCGATGGACAGGGGTAACGAGCAGTACTTC. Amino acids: CAISESMDRGNEQYF.